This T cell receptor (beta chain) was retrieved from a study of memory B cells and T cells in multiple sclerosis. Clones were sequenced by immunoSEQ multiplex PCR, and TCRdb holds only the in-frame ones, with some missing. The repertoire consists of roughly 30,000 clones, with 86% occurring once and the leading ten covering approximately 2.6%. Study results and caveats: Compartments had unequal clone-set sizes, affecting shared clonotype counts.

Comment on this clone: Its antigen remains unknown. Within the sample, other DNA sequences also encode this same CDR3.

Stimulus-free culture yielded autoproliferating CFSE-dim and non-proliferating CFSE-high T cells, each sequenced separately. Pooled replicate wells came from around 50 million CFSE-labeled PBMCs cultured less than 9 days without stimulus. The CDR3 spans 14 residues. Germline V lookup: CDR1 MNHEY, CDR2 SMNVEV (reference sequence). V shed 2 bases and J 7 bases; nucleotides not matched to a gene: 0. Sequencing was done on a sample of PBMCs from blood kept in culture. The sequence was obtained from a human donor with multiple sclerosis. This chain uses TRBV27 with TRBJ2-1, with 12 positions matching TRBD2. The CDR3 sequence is CASSLGLAGNEQFF. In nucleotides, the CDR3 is TGTGCCAGCAGTTTAGGACTAGCGGGGAATGAGCAGTTCTTC.